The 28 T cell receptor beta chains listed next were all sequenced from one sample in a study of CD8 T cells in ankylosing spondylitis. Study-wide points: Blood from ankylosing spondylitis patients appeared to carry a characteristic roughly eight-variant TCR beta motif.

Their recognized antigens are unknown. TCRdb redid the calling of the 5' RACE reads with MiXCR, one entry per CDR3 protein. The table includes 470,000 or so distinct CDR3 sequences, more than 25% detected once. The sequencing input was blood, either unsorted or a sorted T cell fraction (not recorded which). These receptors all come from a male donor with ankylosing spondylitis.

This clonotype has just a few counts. The CDR3 bases are TGTGCCAGCAGCTACCGGTCCGGGGGCTTGGCCCACGAGCAGTACTTC. Protein sequence: CASSYRSGGLAHEQYF. The V call is TRBV7-9, the J call TRBJ2-7; D possibly matches TRBD1 or TRBD2 (6 bases each). V was shortened by 4 bases and J by 5 bases, with 21 bases between the two germline ends. The germline V gene has CDR1 SEHNR and CDR2 FQNEAQ (reference sequence). The CDR3 has 16 amino acids.

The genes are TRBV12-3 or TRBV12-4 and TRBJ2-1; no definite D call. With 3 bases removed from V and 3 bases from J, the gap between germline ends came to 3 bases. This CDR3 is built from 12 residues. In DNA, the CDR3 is TGTGCCAGCAGTTTTGTCTACAATGAGCAGTTCTTC. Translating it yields CASSFVYNEQFF.

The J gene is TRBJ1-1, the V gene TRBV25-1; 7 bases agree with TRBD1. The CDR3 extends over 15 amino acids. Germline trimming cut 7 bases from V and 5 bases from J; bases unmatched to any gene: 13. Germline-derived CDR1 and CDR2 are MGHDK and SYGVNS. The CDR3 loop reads CASTPTGTKRTEAFF. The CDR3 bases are TGTGCCAGCACCCCGACAGGGACTAAACGGACTGAAGCTTTCTTT. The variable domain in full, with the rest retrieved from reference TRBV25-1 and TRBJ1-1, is EADIYQTPRYLVIGTGKKITLECSQTMGHDKMYWYQQDPGMELHLIHYSYGVNSTEKGDLSSESTVSRIRTEHFPLTLESARPSHTSQYLCASTPTGTKRTEAFFGQGTRLTVV.

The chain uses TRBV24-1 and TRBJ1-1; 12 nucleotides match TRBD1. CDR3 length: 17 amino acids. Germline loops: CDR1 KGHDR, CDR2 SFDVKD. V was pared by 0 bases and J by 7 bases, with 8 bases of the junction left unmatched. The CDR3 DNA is TGTGCCACCAGTGATTTGGGGGACAGGGGGCGGATGGGTGAAGCTTTCTTT. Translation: CATSDLGDRGRMGEAFF.

The CDR3 region is CASSPLLLTNTGELFF. The CDR3 DNA is TGCGCCAGCAGCCCCCTTCTTCTTACGAACACCGGGGAGCTGTTTTTT. V and J are TRBV5-1 and TRBJ2-2; D is ambiguous. Germline-derived CDR1 and CDR2 are SGHRS and YFSETQ. The CDR3 is 16 residues long. V gave up 4 bases and J gave up 0 bases, with 13 bases separating them.

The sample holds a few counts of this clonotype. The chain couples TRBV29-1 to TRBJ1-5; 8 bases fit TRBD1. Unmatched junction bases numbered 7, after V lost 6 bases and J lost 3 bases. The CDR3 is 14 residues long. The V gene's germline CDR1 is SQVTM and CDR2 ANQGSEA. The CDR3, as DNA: TGCAGCGTCCTAGTGACAGGGGACAATCAGCCCCAGCATTTT. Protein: CSVLVTGDNQPQHF. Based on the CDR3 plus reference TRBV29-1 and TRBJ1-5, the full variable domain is SAVISQKPSRDICQRGTSLTIQCQVDSQVTMMFWYRQQPGQSLTLIATANQGSEATYESGFVIDKFPISRPNLTFSTLTVSNMSPEDSSIYLCSVLVTGDNQPQHFGDGTRLSIL.

The CDR3, as DNA: TGTGCCAGCAGCTTAGCTCCCGGGACAGGGGGCAATCAGCCCCAGCATTTT. This gives the protein CASSLAPGTGGNQPQHF. The chain has TRBV7-6 and TRBJ1-5; 10 bases are shared with TRBD1. The CDR3 runs to 17 residues. J gave up 2 bases and V 0 bases, and 4 bases lay outside the gene matches. Looked up from germline, CDR1 is SGHVS and CDR2 is FNYEAQ.

The CDR3 DNA reads TGTGCCAGCAATAGCGGGAGGGCCACTCACGATACGCAGTATTTT. Amino acids: CASNSGRATHDTQYF. The rearrangement joins TRBV27 to TRBJ2-3; 11 positions match TRBD2. This CDR3 contains 15 residues. Germline loops: CDR1 MNHEY, CDR2 SMNVEV (reference sequence). The J segment lost 6 bases and the V segment lost 7 bases, leaving 9 bases of the junction unmatched.

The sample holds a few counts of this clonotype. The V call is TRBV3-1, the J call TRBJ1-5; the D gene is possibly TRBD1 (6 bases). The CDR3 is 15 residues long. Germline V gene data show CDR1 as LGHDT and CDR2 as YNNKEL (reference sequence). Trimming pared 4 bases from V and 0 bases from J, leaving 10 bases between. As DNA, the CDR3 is TGTGCCAGCAGCCCTGGGACACATAGCAATCAGCCCCAGCATTTT. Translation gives CASSPGTHSNQPQHF.

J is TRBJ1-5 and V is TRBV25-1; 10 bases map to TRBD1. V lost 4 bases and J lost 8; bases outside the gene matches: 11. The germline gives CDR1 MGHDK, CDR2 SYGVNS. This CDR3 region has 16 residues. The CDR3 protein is CASSGFETGGAEPQHF. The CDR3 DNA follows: TGTGCCAGCAGTGGGTTCGAGACAGGGGGCGCAGAGCCCCAGCATTTT. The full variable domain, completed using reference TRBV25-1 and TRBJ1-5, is EADIYQTPRYLVIGTGKKITLECSQTMGHDKMYWYQQDPGMELHLIHYSYGVNSTEKGDLSSESTVSRIRTEHFPLTLESARPSHTSQYLCASSGFETGGAEPQHFGDGTRLSIL.

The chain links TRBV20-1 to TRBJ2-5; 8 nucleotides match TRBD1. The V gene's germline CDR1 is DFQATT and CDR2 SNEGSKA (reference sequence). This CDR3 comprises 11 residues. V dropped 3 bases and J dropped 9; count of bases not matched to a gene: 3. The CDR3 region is CSARTQGAQYF. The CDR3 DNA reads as TGCAGTGCTAGGACACAGGGGGCCCAGTACTTC.

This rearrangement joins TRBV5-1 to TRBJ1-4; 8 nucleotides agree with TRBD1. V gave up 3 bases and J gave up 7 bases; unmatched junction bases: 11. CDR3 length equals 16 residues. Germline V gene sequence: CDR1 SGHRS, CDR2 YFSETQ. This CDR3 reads CASSSSGQGGGEKLFF. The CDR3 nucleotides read TGCGCCAGCAGCTCTAGTGGACAGGGAGGTGGTGAAAAACTGTTTTTT.

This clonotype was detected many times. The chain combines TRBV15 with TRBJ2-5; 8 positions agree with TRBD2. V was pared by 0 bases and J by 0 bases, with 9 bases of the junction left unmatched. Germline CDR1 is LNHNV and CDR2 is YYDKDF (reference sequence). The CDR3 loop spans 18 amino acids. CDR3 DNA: TGTGCCACCAGCAGAGATGTTTTGGCTAGCGGGTACCAAGAGACCCAGTACTTC. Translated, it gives CATSRDVLASGYQETQYF. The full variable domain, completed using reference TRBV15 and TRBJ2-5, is DAMVIQNPRYQVTQFGKPVTLSCSQTLNHNVMYWYQQKSSQAPKLLFHYYDKDFNNEADTPDNFQSRRPNTSFCFLDIRSPGLGDTAMYLCATSRDVLASGYQETQYFGPGTRLLVL.

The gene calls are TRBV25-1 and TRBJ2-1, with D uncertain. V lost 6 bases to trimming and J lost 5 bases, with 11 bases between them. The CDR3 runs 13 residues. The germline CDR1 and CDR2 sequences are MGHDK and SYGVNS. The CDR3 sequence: CASSKGSHNEQFF. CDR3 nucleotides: TGTGCCAGCAGCAAGGGATCCCACAATGAGCAGTTCTTC. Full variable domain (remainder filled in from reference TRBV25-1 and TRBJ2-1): EADIYQTPRYLVIGTGKKITLECSQTMGHDKMYWYQQDPGMELHLIHYSYGVNSTEKGDLSSESTVSRIRTEHFPLTLESARPSHTSQYLCASSKGSHNEQFFGPGTRLTVL.

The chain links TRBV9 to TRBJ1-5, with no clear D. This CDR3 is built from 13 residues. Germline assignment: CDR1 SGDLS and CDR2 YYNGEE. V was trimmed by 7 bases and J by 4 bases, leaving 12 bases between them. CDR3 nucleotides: TGTGCCAGCGGCGGATCGGAAAATCAGCCCCAGCATTTT. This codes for CASGGSENQPQHF.

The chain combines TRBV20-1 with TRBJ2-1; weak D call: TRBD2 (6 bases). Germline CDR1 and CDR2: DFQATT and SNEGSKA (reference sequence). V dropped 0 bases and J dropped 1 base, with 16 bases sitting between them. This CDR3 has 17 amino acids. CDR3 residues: CSARDPASVLSYNEQFF. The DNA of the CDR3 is TGCAGTGCTAGAGACCCGGCTAGCGTACTATCCTACAATGAGCAGTTCTTC.

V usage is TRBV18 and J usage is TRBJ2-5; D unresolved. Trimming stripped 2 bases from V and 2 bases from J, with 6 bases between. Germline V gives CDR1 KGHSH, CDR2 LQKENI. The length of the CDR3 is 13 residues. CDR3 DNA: TGTGCCAGCTCACCATACAGACAAGAGACCCAGTACTTC. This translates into CASSPYRQETQYF. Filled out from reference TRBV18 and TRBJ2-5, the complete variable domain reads NAGVMQNPRHLVRRRGQEARLRCSPMKGHSHVYWYRQLPEEGLKFMVYLQKENIIDESGMPKERFSAEFPKEGPSILRIQQVVRGDSAAYFCASSPYRQETQYFGPGTRLLVL.

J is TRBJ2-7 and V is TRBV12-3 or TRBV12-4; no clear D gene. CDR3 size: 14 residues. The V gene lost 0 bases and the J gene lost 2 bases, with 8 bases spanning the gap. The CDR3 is CASSLARTTYEQYF. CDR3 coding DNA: TGTGCCAGCAGTTTAGCTCGGACCACCTACGAGCAGTACTTC.

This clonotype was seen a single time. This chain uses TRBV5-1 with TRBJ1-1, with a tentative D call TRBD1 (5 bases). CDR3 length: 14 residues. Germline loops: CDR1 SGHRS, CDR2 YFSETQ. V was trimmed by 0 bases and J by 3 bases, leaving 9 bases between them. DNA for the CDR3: TGCGCCAGCAGCTTGGTGGGGGAGGACACTGAAGCTTTCTTT. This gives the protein CASSLVGEDTEAFF.

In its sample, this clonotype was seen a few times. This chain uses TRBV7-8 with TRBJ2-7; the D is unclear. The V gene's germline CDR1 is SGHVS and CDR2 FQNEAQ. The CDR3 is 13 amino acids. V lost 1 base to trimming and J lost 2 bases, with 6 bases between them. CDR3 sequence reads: CASSLGNTYEQYF. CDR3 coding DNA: TGTGCCAGCAGCTTAGGTAACACCTACGAGCAGTACTTC.

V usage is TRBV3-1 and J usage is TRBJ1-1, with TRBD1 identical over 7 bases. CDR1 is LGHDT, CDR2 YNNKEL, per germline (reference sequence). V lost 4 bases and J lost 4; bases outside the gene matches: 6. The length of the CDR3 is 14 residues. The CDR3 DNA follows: TGTGCCAGCAGCCTCCTGGGACAGACCACTGAAGCTTTCTTT. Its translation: CASSLLGQTTEAFF.

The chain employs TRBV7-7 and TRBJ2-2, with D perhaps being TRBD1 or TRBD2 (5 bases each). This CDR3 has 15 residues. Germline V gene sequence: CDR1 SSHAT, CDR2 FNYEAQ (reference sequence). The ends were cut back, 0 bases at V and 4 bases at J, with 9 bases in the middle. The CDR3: CASSLAGVSTGELFF. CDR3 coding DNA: TGTGCCAGCAGCTTAGCGGGGGTTAGCACCGGGGAGCTGTTTTTT. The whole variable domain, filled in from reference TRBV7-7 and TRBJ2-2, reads GAGVSQSPRYKVTKRGQDVTLRCDPISSHATLYWYQQALGQGPEFLTYFNYEAQPDKSGLPSDRFSAERPEGSISTLTIQRTEQRDSAMYRCASSLAGVSTGELFFGEGSRLTVL.

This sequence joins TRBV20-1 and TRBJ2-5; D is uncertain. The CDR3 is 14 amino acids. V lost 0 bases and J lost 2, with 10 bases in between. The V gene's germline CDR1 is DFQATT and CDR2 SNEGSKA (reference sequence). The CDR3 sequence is CSARDWSLQETQYF. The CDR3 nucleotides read TGCAGTGCTAGAGATTGGTCTCTGCAAGAGACCCAGTACTTC.

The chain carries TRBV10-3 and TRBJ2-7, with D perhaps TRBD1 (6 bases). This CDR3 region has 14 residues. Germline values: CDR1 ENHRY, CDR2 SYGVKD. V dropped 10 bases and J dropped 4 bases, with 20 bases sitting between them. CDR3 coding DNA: TGTGCCAGCTATGACCCCCGGACAGCGTACGAGCAGTACGTC. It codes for CASYDPRTAYEQYV.

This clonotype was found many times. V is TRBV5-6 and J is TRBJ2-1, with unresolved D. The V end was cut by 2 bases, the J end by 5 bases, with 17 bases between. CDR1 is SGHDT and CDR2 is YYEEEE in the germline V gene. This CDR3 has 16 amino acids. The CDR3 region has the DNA TGTGCCAGCAGCTTTCGGCCTTACCTGAGTAACAATGAGCAGTTCTTC. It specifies CASSFRPYLSNNEQFF.

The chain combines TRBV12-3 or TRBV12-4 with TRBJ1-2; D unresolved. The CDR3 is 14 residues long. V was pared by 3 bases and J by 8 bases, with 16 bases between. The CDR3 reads CASSFRALLGGYTF. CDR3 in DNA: TGTGCCAGCAGTTTTCGTGCCCTACTCGGGGGCTACACCTTC.

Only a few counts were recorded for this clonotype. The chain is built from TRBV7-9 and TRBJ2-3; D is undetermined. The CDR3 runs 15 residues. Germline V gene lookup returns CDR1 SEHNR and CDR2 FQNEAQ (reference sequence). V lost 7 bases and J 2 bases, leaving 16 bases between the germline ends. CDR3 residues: CASTSMTINTDTQYF. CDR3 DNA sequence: TGTGCCAGCACTTCGATGACCATAAACACAGATACGCAGTATTTT.

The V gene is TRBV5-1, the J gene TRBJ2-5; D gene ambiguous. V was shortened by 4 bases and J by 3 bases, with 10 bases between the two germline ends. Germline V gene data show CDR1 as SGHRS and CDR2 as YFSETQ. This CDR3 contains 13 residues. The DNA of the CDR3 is TGCGCCAGCAGCCTCCGCCCCGAAGAGACCCAGTACTTC. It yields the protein CASSLRPEETQYF.